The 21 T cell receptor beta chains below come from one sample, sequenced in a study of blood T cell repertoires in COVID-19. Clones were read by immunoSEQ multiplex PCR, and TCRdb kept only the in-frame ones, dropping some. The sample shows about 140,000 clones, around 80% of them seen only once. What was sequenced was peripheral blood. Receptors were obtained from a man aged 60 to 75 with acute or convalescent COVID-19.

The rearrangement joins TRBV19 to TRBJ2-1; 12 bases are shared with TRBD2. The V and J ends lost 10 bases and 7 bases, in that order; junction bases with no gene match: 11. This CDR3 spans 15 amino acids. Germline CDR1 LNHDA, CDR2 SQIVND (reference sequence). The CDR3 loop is CATSPTSGGENEQFF. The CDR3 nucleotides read TGTGCCACCTCCCCGACTAGCGGGGGCGAGAATGAGCAGTTCTTC.

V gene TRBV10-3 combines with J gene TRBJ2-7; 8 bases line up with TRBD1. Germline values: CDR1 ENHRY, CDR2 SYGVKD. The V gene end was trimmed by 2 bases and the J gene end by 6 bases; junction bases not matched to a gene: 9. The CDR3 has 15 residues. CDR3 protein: CAISETLIQGGEQYF. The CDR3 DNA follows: TGTGCCATCAGTGAGACCCTAATACAGGGGGGCGAGCAGTACTTC.

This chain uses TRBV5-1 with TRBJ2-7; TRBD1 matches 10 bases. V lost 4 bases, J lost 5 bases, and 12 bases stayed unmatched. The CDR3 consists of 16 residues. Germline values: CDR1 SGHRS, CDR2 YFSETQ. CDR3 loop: CASSPKDRGNIDEQYF. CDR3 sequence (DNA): TGCGCCAGCAGCCCAAAGGACAGGGGGAATATCGACGAGCAGTACTTC.

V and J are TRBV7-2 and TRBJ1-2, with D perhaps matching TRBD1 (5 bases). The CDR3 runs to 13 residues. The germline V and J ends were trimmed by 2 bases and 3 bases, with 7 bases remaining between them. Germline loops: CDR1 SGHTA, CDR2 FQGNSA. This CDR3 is CASSLSTDYGYTF. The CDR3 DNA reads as TGTGCCAGCAGCTTATCGACAGACTATGGCTACACCTTC.

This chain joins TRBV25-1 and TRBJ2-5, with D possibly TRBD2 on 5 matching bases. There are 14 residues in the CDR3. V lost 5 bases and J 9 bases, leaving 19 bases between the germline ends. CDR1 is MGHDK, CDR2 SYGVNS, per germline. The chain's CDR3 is CASSIHREIGAQYF. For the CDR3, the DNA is TGTGCCAGCAGTATCCACCGGGAAATTGGGGCCCAGTACTTC.

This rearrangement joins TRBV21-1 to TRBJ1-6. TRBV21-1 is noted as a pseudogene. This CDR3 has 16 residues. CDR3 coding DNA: TGTGCCAGCAGCAAATTACCGGGGGTCTATAATTCACCCCTCCACTTT. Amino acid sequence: CASSKLPGVYNSPLHF.

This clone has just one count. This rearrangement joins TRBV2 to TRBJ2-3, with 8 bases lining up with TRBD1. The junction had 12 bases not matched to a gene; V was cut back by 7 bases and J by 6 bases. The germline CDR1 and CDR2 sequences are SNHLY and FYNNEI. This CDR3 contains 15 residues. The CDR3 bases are TGTGCCAGCAAGTTAGGGCAGGGGGCCCCGGATACGCAGTATTTT. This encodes CASKLGQGAPDTQYF.

CDR3 DNA: TGTGCCAGCCCGGAACCAGGACACTACGAGCAGTACTTC. Amino acid sequence: CASPEPGHYEQYF. This chain uses TRBV6-5 with TRBJ2-7; tentative D call: TRBD1 (5 bases). Trimming removed 8 bases at V and 3 bases at J, with 14 bases between. CDR1 is MNHEY, CDR2 SVGAGI, per germline. The CDR3 spans 13 residues.

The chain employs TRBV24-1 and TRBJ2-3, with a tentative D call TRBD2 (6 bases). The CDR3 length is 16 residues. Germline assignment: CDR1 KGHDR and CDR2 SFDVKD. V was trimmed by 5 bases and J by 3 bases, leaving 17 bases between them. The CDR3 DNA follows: TGTGCCACCAGTGTATTTACAGGAGGGAGAACAGATACGCAGTATTTT. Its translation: CATSVFTGGRTDTQYF.

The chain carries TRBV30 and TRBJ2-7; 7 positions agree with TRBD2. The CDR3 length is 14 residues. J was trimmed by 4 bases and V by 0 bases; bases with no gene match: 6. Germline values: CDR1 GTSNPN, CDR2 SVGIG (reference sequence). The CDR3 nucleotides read TGTGCCTGGAGTGTAGCGGGGATCTTTTACGAGCAGTACTTC. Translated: CAWSVAGIFYEQYF.

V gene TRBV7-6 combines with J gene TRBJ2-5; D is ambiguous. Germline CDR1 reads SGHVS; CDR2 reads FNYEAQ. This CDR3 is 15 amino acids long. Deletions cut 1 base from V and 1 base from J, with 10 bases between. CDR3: CASSLGPSVQETQYF. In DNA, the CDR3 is TGTGCCAGCAGCTTAGGACCGAGCGTCCAAGAGACCCAGTACTTC. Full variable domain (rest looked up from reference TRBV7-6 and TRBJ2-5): GAGVSQSPRYKVTKRGQDVALRCDPISGHVSLYWYRQALGQGPEFLTYFNYEAQQDKSGLPNDRFSAERPEGSISTLTIQRTEQRDSAMYRCASSLGPSVQETQYFGPGTRLLVL.

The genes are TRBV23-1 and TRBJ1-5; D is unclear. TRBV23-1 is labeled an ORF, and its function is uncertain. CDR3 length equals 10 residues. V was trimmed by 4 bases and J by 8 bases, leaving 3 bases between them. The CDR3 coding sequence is TGCGCCAGCAGTCCCGAGCCCCAGCATTTT. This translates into CASSPEPQHF.

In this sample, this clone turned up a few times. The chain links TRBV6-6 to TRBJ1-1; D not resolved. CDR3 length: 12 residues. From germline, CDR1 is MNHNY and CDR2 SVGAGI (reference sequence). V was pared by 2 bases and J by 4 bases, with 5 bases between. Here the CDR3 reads CASSYPSTEAFF. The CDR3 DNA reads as TGTGCCAGCAGTTACCCCTCCACTGAAGCTTTCTTT.

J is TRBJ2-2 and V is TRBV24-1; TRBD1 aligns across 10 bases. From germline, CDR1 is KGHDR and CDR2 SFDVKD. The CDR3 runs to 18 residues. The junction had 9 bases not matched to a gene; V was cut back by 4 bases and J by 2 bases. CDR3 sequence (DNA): TGTGCCACCAGTGACCCGAGAGGGACAGGGGTCAACACCGGGGAGCTGTTTTTT. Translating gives CATSDPRGTGVNTGELFF.

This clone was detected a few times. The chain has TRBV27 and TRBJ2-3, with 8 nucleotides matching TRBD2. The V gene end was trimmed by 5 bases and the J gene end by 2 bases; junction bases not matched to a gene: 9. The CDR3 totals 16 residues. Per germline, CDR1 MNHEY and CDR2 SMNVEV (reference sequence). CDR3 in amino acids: CASSPGGGHITDTQYF. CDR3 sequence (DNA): TGTGCCAGCAGTCCCGGCGGGGGGCATATCACAGATACGCAGTATTTT.

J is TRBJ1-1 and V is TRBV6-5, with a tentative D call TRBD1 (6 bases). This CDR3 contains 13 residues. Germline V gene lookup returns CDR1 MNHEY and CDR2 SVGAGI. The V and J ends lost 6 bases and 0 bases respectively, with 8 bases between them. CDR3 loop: CASRQGLNTEAFF. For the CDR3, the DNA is TGTGCCAGCAGACAGGGTTTGAACACTGAAGCTTTCTTT.

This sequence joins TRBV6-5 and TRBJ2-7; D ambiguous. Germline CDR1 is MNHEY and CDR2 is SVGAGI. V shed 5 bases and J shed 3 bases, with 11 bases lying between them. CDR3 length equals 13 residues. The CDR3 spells CASSIFADYEQYF. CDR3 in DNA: TGTGCCAGCAGTATTTTCGCAGACTACGAGCAGTACTTC.

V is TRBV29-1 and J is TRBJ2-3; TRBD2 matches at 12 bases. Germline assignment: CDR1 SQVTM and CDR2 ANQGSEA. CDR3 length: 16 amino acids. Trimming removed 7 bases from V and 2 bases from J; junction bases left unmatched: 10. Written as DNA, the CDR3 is TGCAGCGCCTCCGGACTAGCGGGGCGTAACACAGATACGCAGTATTTT. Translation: CSASGLAGRNTDTQYF.

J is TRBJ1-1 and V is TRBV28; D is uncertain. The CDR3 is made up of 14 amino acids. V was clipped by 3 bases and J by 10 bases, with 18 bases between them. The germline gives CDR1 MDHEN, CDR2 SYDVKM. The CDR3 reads CASSLRVSTRGAFF. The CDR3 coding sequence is TGTGCCAGCAGTTTGAGGGTCAGTACCCGAGGAGCTTTCTTT.

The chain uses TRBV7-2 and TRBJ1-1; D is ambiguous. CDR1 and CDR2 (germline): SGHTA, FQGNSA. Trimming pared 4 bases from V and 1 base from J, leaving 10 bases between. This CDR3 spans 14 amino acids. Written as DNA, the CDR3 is TGTGCCAGCAGCTCCCTAGGATGGAACACTGAAGCTTTCTTT. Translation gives CASSSLGWNTEAFF.

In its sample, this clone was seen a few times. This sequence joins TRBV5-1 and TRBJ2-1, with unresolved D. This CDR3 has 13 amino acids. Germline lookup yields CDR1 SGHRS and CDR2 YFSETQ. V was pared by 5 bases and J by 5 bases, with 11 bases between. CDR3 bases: TGCGCCAGCAGTTCCGTACGGGACAATGAGCAGTTCTTC. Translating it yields CASSSVRDNEQFF.